A single sample is the source of the 10 T cell receptor beta chains below, sequenced in a study of cytomegalovirus exposure and HLA in healthy donors. Use of 60 Vbeta and 13 Jbeta primers characterized the PCR. Profiled with immunoSEQ multiplex PCR; TCRdb holds only in-frame clones, not every one. This sample has approximately 210,000 clones, with 70% to 80% found just once. The sample comprised PBMCs. These receptors were collected from a male donor in good health and CMV-seropositive.

This chain connects TRBV19 to TRBJ1-4; 7 bases are shared with TRBD1. Germline assignment: CDR1 LNHDA and CDR2 SQIVND (reference sequence). V lost 4 bases, J lost 6 bases, and 8 bases stayed unmatched. This CDR3 has 15 residues. This CDR3 reads CASSTSPQGDEKLFF. In DNA form, the CDR3 reads TGTGCCAGTAGTACTAGCCCCCAGGGGGATGAAAAACTGTTTTTT. Full variable domain (remainder filled in from reference TRBV19 and TRBJ1-4): DGGITQSPKYLFRKEGQNVTLSCEQNLNHDAMYWYRQDPGQGLRLIYYSQIVNDFQKGDIAEGYSVSREKKESFPLTVTSAQKNPTAFYLCASSTSPQGDEKLFFGSGTQLSVL.

This clone was recorded a few times. The rearrangement links TRBV7-2 to TRBJ2-2; 7 bases line up with TRBD2. The CDR3 totals 16 residues. Germline lookup yields CDR1 SGHTA and CDR2 FQGNSA. V trimming: 1 base; J trimming: 1 base; junction bases outside the gene matches: 3. The CDR3 region has the DNA TGTGCCAGCAGCTTAGAATTAGCGGGGAACACCGGGGAGCTGTTTTTT. The encoded protein is CASSLELAGNTGELFF.

The rearrangement uses TRBV30 and TRBJ1-2; TRBD1 matches at 11 bases. The CDR3 spans 13 residues. Losses at the gene ends were 3 bases for V and 11 bases for J; bases not matched to a gene: 8. Per germline, CDR1 GTSNPN and CDR2 SVGIG (reference sequence). Here the CDR3 reads CAWRAMGQGGYTF. CDR3 DNA: TGTGCCTGGAGAGCCATGGGACAGGGGGGATACACCTTC.

V usage is TRBV9 and J usage is TRBJ2-7, with 14 positions matching TRBD2. Germline values: CDR1 SGDLS, CDR2 YYNGEE. This CDR3 has 16 residues. V was clipped by 5 bases and J by 2 bases; unmatched bases: 6. CDR3 in amino acids: CASSQGLAGAPYEQYF. As DNA, the CDR3 is TGTGCCAGCAGTCAGGGACTAGCGGGGGCCCCCTACGAGCAGTACTTC.

On this clone: This specimen includes other DNA sequences encoding the same CDR3. This chain connects TRBV5-1 to TRBJ2-3, with 11 nucleotides matching TRBD1. The J segment lost 4 bases and the V segment lost 2 bases, leaving 6 bases of the junction unmatched. This CDR3 has 16 amino acids. Germline V CDR1 and CDR2: SGHRS, YFSETQ. The CDR3, as DNA: TGCGCCAGCAGCTTTCGGGGGACAGGGGGATCAGATACGCAGTATTTT. Residues: CASSFRGTGGSDTQYF.

The rearrangement joins TRBV6-1 to TRBJ2-7, with D perhaps TRBD2 (5 bases). Trimming cost V 7 bases and J 5 bases, with 18 bases left between them. The CDR3 contains 14 residues. Germline loops: CDR1 MNHNS, CDR2 SASEGT. Written as DNA, the CDR3 is TGTGCCAGCACCAGAACCCTCTCCGGGAACGAGCAGTACTTC. It yields the protein CASTRTLSGNEQYF.

The gene calls are TRBV4-2 and TRBJ1-4, with D maybe TRBD1 (6 bases). The CDR3 has 17 amino acids. CDR1 and CDR2 (germline): LGHNA, YNFKEQ. V lost 4 bases, J lost 3 bases, and 18 bases lay in between. CDR3 region: CASSPVQGGGANEKLFF. The CDR3, as DNA: TGTGCCAGCAGCCCGGTACAGGGCGGTGGGGCTAATGAAAAACTGTTTTTT.

V usage is TRBV5-4 and J usage is TRBJ1-2; possible D gene TRBD1, 5 bases. The CDR3 runs 13 residues. V dropped 9 bases and J dropped 2 bases, with 14 bases sitting between them. Germline lookup yields CDR1 SGHNT and CDR2 YYREEE (reference sequence). Here the CDR3 reads CAIRQGNNYGYTF. The CDR3 nucleotides are TGTGCCATCCGTCAGGGAAACAACTATGGCTACACCTTC.

This sequence joins TRBV6-6 and TRBJ1-1, with TRBD1 matching 8 bases. The CDR3 length is 15 residues. J was trimmed by 9 bases and V by 0 bases; bases with no gene match: 9. Germline V gene lookup returns CDR1 MNHNY and CDR2 SVGAGI (reference sequence). The CDR3 DNA is TGTGCCAGCAGTTACTCGACACAGGGGGGTGGGAAAGCTTTCTTT. It encodes CASSYSTQGGGKAFF.

V usage is TRBV28 and J usage is TRBJ1-1; D call uncertain. The germline V gene has CDR1 MDHEN and CDR2 SYDVKM. The CDR3 loop spans 13 amino acids. V was cut by 2 bases and J by 0 bases, with 4 bases left in between. The CDR3 sequence: CASSLPMNTEAFF. The CDR3 region has the DNA TGTGCCAGCAGTTTACCCATGAACACTGAAGCTTTCTTT.